Described below is a single T cell receptor (beta chain) sequence and its context. This sample was taken from a study of blood T cell repertoires in COVID-19. TCRdb keeps only in-frame clones here, not all; method: immunoSEQ multiplex PCR. The sample holds 95,000 to 150,000 clones; 86% are singletons and the top ten take 3.5% to 5%. Sequenced: peripheral blood. This clonotype was sampled from a middle-aged man with acute or convalescent COVID-19.

The CDR3 DNA reads as TGTGCCAGCAGCATACCGGGACAGGGGAACTATGGCTACACCTTC. The encoded protein is CASSIPGQGNYGYTF. This chain joins TRBV5-6 and TRBJ1-2, with TRBD1 identical over 10 bases. The CDR3 has 15 amino acids. The germline V gene has CDR1 SGHDT and CDR2 YYEEEE. V shed 4 bases, J shed 2 bases, and the junction held 5 bases outside the gene matches.